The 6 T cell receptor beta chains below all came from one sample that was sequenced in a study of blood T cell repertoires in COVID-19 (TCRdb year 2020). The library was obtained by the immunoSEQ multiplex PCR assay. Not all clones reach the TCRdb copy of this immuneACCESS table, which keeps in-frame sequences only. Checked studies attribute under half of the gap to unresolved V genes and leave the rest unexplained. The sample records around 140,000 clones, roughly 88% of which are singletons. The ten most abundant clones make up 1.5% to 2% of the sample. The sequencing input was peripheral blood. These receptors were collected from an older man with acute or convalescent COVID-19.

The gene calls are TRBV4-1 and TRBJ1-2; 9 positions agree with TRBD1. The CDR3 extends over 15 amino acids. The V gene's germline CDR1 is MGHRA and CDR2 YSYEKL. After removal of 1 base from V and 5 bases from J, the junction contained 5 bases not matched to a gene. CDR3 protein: CASSQVDRGFYGYTF. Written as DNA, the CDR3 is TGCGCCAGCAGCCAAGTGGACAGGGGCTTTTATGGCTACACCTTC.

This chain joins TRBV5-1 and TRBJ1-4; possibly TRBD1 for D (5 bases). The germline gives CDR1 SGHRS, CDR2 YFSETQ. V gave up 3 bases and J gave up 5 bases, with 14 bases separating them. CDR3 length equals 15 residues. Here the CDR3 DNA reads TGCGCCAGCAGCTACCTCCGGGACTTAAATGAAAAACTGTTTTTT. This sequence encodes CASSYLRDLNEKLFF.

DNA of the CDR3: TGTGCCAGCAGCGGGGCAGGGGCCACCGGGGAGCTGTTTTTT. Residues: CASSGAGATGELFF. The chain carries TRBV9 and TRBJ2-2, with D perhaps TRBD1 (6 bases). V shed 3 bases and J shed 4 bases, with 10 bases lying between them. CDR1 is SGDLS, CDR2 YYNGEE, per germline. This CDR3 region has 14 residues. The full variable domain, rest sourced from reference TRBV9 and TRBJ2-2, is DSGVTQTPKHLITATGQRVTLRCSPRSGDLSVYWYQQSLDQGLQFLIQYYNGEERAKGNILERFSAQQFPDLHSELNLSSLELGDSALYFCASSGAGATGELFFGEGSRLTVL.

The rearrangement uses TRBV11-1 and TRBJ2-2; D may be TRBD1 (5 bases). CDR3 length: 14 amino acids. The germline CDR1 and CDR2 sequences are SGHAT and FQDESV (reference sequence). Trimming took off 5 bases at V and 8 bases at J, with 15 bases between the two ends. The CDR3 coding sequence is TGTGCCAGCAGCCCTCGATGGGGCTCAGGGGAGCTGTTTTTT. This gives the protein CASSPRWGSGELFF.

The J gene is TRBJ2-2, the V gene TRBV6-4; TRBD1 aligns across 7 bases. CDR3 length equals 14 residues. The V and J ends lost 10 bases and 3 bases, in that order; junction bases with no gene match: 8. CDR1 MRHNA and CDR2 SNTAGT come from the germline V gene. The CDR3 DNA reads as TGTGCCACCATACAGGGGAGTGACACCGGGGAGCTGTTTTTT. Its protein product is CATIQGSDTGELFF.

DNA for the CDR3: TGCGCCAGCAGCTTGACCCCCGACCTAGACTATGGCTACACCTTC. Encoded protein: CASSLTPDLDYGYTF. This chain uses TRBV5-1 with TRBJ1-2; no reliable D call. There are 15 residues in the CDR3. V was shortened by 1 base and J by 3 bases, with 13 bases between the two germline ends. Germline V CDR1 and CDR2: SGHRS, YFSETQ. The whole variable domain, filled in from reference TRBV5-1 and TRBJ1-2, reads KAGVTQTPRYLIKTRGQQVTLSCSPISGHRSVSWYQQTPGQGLQFLFEYFSETQRNKGNFPGRFSGRQFSNSRSEMNVSTLELGDSALYLCASSLTPDLDYGYTFGSGTRLTVV.